This T cell receptor (beta chain) was captured by sequencing in a study of cytomegalovirus exposure and HLA in healthy donors. CDR3 length: 12 amino acids. Between the trimmed V and J ends, which lost 6 bases and 5 bases, there was a span of 10 bases. Germline-derived CDR1 and CDR2 are SNHLY and FYNNEI. 13 Jbeta primers and 60 Vbeta primers were used for the PCR. Clones were sequenced by immunoSEQ multiplex PCR, and TCRdb holds only the in-frame ones, with some missing. Of about 170,000 clones listed, roughly 80% were seen once; the top ten hold about 2.5%. This clone has a handful of counts. The antigen remains undetermined. Notes on the study in general: An analysis that was carried out later associated 16,951 TCR beta sequences with HLA alleles at 0.05 false discovery rate. The study dropped some indistinguishable V segments, TRBV6-2 and TRBV6-3 among them.

Sequencing input: PBMCs. The receptor was derived from a male donor in good health and CMV-seronegative. The V gene is TRBV2, the J gene TRBJ2-5; D remains unclear. CDR3 nucleotides: TGTGCCAGCAGACGGGTAAGGGAGACCCAGTACTTC. Amino acids: CASRRVRETQYF.